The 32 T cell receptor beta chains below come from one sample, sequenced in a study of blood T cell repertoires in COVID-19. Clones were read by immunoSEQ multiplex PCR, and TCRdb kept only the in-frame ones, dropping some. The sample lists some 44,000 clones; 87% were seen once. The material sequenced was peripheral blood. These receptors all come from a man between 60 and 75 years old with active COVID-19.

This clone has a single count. CDR3 loop: CASSQSGDTQYF. Here the CDR3 DNA reads TGCGCCAGCAGCCAGAGCGGGGATACGCAGTATTTT. V is TRBV4-1 and J is TRBJ2-3; possibly TRBD2 for D (6 bases). CDR1 is MGHRA and CDR2 is YSYEKL in the germline V gene. The V and J ends lost 3 bases and 6 bases respectively, with 7 bases between them. The CDR3 runs 12 residues.

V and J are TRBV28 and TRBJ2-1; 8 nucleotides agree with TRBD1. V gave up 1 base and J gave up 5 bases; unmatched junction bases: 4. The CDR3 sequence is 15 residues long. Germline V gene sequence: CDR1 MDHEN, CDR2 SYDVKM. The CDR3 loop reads CASSLSGGENNEQFF. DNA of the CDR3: TGTGCCAGCAGTTTATCAGGGGGCGAGAACAATGAGCAGTTCTTC.

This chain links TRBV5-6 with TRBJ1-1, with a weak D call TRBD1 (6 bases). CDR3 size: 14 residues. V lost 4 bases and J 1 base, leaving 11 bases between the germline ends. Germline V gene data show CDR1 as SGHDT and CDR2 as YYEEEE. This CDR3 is CASSRYRENTEAFF. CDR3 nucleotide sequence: TGTGCCAGCAGCCGTTACAGGGAGAACACTGAAGCTTTCTTT.

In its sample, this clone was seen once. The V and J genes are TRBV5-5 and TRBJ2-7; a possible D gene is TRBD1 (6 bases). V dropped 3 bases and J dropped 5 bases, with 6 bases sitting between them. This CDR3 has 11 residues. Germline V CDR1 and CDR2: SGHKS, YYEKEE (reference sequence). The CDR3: CASSYRDEQYF. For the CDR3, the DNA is TGTGCCAGCAGCTACAGGGACGAGCAGTACTTC. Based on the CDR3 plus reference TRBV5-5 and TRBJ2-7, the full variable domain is DAGVTQSPTHLIKTRGQQVTLRCSPISGHKSVSWYQQVLGQGPQFIFQYYEKEERGRGNFPDRFSARQFPNYSSELNVNALLLGDSALYLCASSYRDEQYFGPGTRLTVT.

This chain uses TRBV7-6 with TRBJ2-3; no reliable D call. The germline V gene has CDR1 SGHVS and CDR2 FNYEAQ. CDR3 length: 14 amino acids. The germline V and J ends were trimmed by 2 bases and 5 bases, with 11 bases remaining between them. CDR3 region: CASSLSQPGDTQYF. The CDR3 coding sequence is TGTGCCAGCAGCTTATCCCAACCCGGAGATACGCAGTATTTT.

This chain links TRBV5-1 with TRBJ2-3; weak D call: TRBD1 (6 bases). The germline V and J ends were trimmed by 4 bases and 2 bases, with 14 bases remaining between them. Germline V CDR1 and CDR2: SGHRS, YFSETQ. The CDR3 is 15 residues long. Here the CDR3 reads CASSRGQQSTDTQYF. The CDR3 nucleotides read TGCGCCAGCAGCCGAGGACAGCAATCCACAGATACGCAGTATTTT.

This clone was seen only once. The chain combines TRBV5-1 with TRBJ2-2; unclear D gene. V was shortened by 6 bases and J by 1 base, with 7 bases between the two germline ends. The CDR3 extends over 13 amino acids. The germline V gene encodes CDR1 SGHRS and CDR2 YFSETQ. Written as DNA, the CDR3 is TGCGCCAGCACGGGTGGGAACACCGGGGAGCTGTTTTTT. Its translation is CASTGGNTGELFF.

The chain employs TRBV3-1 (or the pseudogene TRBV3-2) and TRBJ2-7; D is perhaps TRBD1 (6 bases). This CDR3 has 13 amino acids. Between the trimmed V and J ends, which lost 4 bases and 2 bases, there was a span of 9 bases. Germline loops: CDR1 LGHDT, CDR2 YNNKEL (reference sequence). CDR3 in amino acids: CASSPGDPYEQYF. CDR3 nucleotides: TGTGCCAGCAGCCCAGGGGATCCCTACGAGCAGTACTTC.

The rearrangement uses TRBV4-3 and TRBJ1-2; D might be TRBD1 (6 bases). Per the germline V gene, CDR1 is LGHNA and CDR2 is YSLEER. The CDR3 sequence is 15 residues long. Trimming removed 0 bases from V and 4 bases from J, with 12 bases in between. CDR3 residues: CASSQDGGVGYGYTF. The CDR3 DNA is TGCGCCAGCAGCCAAGATGGGGGCGTGGGCTATGGCTACACCTTC.

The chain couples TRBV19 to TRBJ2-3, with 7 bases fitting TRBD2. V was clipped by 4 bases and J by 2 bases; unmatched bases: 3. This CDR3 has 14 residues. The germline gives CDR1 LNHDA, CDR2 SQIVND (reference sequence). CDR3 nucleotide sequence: TGTGCCAGTAGTAATAGCGGGCCCACAGATACGCAGTATTTT. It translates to CASSNSGPTDTQYF.

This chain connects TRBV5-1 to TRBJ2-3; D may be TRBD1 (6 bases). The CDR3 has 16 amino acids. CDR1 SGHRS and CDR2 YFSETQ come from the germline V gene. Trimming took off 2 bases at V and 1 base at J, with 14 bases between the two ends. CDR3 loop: CASSLDRPGGTDTQYF. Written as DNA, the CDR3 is TGCGCCAGCAGCTTAGACCGACCAGGGGGCACAGATACGCAGTATTTT. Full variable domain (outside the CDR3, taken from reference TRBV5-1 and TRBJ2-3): KAGVTQTPRYLIKTRGQQVTLSCSPISGHRSVSWYQQTPGQGLQFLFEYFSETQRNKGNFPGRFSGRQFSNSRSEMNVSTLELGDSALYLCASSLDRPGGTDTQYFGPGTRLTVL.

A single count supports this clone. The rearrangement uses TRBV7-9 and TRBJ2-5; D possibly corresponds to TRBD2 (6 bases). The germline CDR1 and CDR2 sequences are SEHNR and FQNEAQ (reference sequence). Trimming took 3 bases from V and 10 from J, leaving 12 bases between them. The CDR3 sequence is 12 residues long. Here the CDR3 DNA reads TGTGCCAGCAGCTTCGGCTCGGGGGACCAGTACTTC. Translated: CASSFGSGDQYF.

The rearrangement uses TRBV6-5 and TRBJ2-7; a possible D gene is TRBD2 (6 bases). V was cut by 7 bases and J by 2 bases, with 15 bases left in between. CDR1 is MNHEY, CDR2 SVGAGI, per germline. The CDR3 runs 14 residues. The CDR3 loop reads CASKVPGDPYEQYF. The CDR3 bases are TGTGCCAGCAAGGTCCCGGGGGACCCCTACGAGCAGTACTTC.

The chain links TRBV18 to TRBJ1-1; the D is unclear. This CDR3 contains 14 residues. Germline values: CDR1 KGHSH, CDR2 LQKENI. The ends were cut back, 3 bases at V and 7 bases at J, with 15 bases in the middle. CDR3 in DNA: TGTGCCAGCTCACCGGTGGCAGCAGGCATTGAAGCTTTCTTT. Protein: CASSPVAAGIEAFF.

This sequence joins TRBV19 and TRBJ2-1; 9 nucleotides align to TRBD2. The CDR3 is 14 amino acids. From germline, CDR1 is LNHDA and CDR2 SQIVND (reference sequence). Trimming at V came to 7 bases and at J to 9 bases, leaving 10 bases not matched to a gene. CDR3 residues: CASTGRGGHAEQFF. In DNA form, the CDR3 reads TGTGCCAGTACCGGGCGGGGGGGTCACGCTGAGCAGTTCTTC.

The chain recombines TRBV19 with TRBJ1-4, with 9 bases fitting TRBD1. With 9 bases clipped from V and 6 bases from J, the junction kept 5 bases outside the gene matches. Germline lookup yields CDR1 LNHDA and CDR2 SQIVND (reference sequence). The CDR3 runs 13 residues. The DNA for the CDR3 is TGTGCCAGCCAGGACAGGGGTTATGAAAAACTGTTTTTT. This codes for CASQDRGYEKLFF.

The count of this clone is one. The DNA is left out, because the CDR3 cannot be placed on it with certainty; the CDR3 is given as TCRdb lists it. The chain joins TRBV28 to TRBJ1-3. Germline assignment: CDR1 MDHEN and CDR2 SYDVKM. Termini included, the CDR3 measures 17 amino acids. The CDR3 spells CASSFLSGFGPGNTIYF.

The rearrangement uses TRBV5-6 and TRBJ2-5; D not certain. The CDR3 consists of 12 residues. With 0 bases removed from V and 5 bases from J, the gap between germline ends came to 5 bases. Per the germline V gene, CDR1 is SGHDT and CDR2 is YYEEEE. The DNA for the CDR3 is TGTGCCAGCAGCTTGGTGCGGGAGACCCAGTACTTC. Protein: CASSLVRETQYF.

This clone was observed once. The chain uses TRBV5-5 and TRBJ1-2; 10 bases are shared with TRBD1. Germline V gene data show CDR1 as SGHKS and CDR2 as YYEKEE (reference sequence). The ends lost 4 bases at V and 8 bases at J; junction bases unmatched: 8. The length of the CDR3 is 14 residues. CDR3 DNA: TGTGCCAGCAGCGTAACCGGGACAGGGGACGGCTACACCTTC. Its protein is CASSVTGTGDGYTF.

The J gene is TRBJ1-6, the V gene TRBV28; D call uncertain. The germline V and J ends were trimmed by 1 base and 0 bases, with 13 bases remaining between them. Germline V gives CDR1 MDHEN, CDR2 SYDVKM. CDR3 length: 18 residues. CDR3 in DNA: TGTGCCAGCAGTTTATTCGGCACGGGGAGCTCCTATAATTCACCCCTCCACTTT. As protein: CASSLFGTGSSYNSPLHF.

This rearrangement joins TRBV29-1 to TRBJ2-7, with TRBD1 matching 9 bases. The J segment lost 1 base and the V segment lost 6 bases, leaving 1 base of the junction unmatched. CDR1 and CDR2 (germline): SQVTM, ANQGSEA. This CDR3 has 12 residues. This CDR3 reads CSVQGASYEQYF. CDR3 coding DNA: TGCAGCGTACAGGGGGCGTCCTACGAGCAGTACTTC.

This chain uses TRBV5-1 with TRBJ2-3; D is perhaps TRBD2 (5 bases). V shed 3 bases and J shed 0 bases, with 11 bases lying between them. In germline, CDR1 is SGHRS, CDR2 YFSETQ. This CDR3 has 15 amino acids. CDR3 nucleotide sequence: TGCGCCAGCAGCTCGAGCGGTCCTAGCACAGATACGCAGTATTTT. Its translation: CASSSSGPSTDTQYF.

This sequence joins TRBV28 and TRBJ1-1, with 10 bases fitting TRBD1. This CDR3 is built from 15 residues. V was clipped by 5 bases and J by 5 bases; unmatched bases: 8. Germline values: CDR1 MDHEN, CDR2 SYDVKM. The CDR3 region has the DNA TGTGCCAGCAGTGCCGACAGGGGGCCGGGGACTGAAGCTTTCTTT. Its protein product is CASSADRGPGTEAFF.

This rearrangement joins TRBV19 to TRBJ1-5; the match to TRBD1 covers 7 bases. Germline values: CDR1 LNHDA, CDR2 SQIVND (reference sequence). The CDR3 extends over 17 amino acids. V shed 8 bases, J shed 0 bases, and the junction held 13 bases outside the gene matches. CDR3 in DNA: TGTGCCAGTGATCTACCCGGGACAGCTTATAGCAATCAGCCCCAGCATTTT. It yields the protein CASDLPGTAYSNQPQHF.

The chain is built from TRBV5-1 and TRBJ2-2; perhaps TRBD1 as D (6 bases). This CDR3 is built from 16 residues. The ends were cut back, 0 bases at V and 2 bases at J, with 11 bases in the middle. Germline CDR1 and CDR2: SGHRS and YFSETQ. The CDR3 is CASSLVRDTNTGELFF. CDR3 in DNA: TGCGCCAGCAGCTTGGTTCGGGACACTAACACCGGGGAGCTGTTTTTT.

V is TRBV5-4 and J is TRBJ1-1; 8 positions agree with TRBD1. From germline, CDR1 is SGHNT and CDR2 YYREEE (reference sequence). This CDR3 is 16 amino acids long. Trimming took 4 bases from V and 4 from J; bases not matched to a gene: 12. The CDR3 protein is CASSQGGDRIGTEAFF. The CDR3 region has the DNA TGTGCCAGCAGCCAGGGGGGGGACAGGATCGGCACTGAAGCTTTCTTT.

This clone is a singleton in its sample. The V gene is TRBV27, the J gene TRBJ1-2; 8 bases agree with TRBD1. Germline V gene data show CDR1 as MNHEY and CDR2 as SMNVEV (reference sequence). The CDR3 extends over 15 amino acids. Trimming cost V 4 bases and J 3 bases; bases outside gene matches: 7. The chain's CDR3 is CASSSPTTGDYGYTF. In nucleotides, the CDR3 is TGTGCCAGCAGTTCGCCTACGACAGGGGACTATGGCTACACCTTC.

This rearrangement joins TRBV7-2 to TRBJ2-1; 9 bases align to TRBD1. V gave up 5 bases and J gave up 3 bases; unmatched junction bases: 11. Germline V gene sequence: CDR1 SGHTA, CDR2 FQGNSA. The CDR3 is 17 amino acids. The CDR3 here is CASSPGTGRILYNEQFF. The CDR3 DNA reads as TGTGCCAGCAGCCCCGGGACAGGGCGCATCCTCTACAATGAGCAGTTCTTC.

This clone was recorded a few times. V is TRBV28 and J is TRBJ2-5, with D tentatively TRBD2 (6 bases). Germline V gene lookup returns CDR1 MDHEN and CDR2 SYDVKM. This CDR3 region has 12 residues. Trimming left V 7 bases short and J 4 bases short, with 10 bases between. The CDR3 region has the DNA TGTGCCAGCAACCGGCGGGGAGAGACCCAGTACTTC. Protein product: CASNRRGETQYF.

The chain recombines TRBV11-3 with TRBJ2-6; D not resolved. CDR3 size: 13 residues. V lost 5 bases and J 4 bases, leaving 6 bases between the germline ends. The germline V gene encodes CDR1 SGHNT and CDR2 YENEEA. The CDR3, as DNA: TGTGCCAGCAGCGACAACGGGGCCAACGTCCTGACTTTC. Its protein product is CASSDNGANVLTF.

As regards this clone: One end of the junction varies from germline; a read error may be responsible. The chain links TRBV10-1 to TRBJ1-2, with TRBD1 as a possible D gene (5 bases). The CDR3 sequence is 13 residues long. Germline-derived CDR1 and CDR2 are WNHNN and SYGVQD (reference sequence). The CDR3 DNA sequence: TGCGCCAGCAGCCATGGTTGGGGGAACGGGGGGAGCTTC. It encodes CASSHGWGNGGSF.

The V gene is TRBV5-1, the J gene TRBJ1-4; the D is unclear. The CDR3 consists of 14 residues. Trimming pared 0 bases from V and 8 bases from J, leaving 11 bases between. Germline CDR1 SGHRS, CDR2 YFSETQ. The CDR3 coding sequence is TGCGCCAGCAGCTTGGGTATCGGCGGGGAAAAACTGTTTTTT. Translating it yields CASSLGIGGEKLFF.